The entry below gives a single TCR beta chain sequence along with its context. Its antigen is unknown. This sample is drawn from a study of beta chain features in type 1 diabetes. Study observations and caveats: Shortening that was moderate but significant affected the TCRB CDR3s of Type 1 diabetes patients in all four CD4+ subsets. TCRB repertoires of naive, central memory and Treg cells appeared more similar among patients than among healthy donors.

Sequenced material consisted of expressed TCRB transcripts (all of the isolated RNA was reverse transcribed). Sequencing was performed with immunoSEQ multiplex PCR; in TCRdb, only in-frame clones are kept and a portion is missing. The sample has a few hundred thousand clones; roughly 13% are singletons. V was clipped by 0 bases and J by 10 bases, with 14 bases between them. CDR1 is SGHNT, CDR2 YYREEE, per germline (reference sequence). CDR3 length: 14 residues. Via the markers CD45RO/CCR7/CD25/CD127/CD95/CD27, stem cell-like memory, regulatory, central memory and naive CD4+ cells were sorted. The purity of all sorted populations exceeded 98%.

The sequence was collected from a man younger than 40 with type 1 diabetes. The specimen was naive CD4+ T cells from blood. The rearrangement links TRBV5-4 to TRBJ1-5; D unresolved. CDR3 residues: CASSLGAGSDPQHF. The CDR3 coding sequence is TGTGCCAGCAGCTTGGGGGCAGGTTCTGATCCCCAGCATTTT.